The T cell receptor (beta chain) under discussion was sequenced for a study of T cell responses to AZD1222 COVID-19 vaccine. TCRdb keeps only in-frame clones here, not all; method: immunoSEQ multiplex PCR. Seen here are fewer than 200,000 clones, around 90% observed once, and the top ten hold 5% to 7.5%. CDR1 and CDR2 from the germline V gene are LNHDA and SQIVND (reference sequence). V shed 7 bases and J shed 1 base, with 17 bases lying between them. CDR3 length: 16 amino acids. The gene calls are TRBV19 and TRBJ1-5; D ambiguous. The specimen comprised peripheral blood, sampled on day 0 of AZD1222 vaccination. This TCR derives from an adult in good health. CDR3: CASIRRAAQSNQPQHF. CDR3 DNA sequence: TGTGCCAGTATCCGAAGGGCAGCCCAGAGCAATCAGCCCCAGCATTTT.